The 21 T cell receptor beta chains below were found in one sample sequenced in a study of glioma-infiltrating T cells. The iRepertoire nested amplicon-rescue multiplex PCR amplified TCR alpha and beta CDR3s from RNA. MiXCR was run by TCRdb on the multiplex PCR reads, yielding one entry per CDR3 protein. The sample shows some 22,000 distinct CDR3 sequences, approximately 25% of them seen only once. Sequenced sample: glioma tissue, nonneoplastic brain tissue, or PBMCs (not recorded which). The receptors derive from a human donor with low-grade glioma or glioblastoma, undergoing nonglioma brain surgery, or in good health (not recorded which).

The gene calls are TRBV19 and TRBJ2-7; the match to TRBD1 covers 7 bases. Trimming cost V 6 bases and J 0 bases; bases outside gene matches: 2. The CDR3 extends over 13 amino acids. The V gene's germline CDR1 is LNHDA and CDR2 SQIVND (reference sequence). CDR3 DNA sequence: TGTGCCAGTAGACGGACAGGCTCCTACGAGCAGTACTTC. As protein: CASRRTGSYEQYF.

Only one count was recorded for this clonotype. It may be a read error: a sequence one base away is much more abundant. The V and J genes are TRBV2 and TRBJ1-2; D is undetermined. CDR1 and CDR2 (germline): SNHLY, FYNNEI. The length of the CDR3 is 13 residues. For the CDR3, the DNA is TGTGCCAGCAGAAAAGACATAAACTATGGCTACGCCTTC. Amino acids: CASRKDINYGYAF.

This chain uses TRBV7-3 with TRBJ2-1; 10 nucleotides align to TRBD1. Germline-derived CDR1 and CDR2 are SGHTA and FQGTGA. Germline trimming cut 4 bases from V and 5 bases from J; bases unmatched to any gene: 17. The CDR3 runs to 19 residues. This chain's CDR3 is CASSYIRDRGVRGDNEQFF. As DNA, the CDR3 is TGTGCCAGCAGCTACATCCGGGACAGGGGTGTCCGGGGGGACAATGAGCAGTTCTTC.

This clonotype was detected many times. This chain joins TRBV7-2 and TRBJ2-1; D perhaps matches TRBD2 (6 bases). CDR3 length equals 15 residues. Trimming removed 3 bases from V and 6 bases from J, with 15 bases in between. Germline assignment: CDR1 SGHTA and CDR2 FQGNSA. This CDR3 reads CASSFTSSAVNEQFF. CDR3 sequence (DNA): TGTGCCAGCAGCTTTACTAGCTCAGCCGTCAATGAGCAGTTCTTC.

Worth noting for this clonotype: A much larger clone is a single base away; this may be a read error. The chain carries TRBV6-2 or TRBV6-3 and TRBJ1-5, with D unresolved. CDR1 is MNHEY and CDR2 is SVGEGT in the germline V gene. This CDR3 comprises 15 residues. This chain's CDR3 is CASSYQDLSNKPQHF. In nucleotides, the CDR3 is TGTGCCAGCAGTTACCAGGACTTGAGCAATAAGCCCCAGCATTTT.

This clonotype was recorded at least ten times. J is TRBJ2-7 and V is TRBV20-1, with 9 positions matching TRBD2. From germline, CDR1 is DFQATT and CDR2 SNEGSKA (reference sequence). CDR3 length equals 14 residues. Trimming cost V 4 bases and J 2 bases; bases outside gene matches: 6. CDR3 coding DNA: TGCAGTGCTAACAAGGCGGGGGGGGCCTACGAGCAGTACTTC. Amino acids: CSANKAGGAYEQYF.

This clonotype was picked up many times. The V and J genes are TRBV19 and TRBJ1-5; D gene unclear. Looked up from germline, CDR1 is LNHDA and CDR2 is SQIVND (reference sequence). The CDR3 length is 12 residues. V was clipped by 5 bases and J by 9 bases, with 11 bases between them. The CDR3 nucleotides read TGTGCCAGTAGTCACATCTACCGGCCCCAGCATTTT. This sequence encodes CASSHIYRPQHF. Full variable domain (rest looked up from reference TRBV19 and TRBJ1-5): DGGITQSPKYLFRKEGQNVTLSCEQNLNHDAMYWYRQDPGQGLRLIYYSQIVNDFQKGDIAEGYSVSREKKESFPLTVTSAQKNPTAFYLCASSHIYRPQHFGDGTRLSIL.

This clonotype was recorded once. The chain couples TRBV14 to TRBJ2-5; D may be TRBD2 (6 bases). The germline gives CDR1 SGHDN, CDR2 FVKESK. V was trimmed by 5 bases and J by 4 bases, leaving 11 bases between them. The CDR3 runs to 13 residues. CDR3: CASSSETRETQYF. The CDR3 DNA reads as TGTGCCAGCAGCTCTGAGACTAGAGAGACCCAGTACTTC.

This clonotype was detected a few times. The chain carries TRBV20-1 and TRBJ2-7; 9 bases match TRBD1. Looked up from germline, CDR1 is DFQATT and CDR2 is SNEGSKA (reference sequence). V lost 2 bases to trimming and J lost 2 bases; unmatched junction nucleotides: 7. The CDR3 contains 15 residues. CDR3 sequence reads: CSARIQGAPAYEQYF. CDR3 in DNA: TGCAGTGCTAGAATACAGGGGGCCCCAGCCTACGAGCAGTACTTC.

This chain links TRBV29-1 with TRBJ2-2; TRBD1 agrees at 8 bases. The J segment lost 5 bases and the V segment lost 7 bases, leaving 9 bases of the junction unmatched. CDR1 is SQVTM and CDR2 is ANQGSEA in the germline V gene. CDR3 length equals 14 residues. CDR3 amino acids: CSGKGQEGTGELFF. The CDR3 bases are TGCAGCGGAAAGGGACAGGAGGGGACCGGGGAGCTGTTTTTT.

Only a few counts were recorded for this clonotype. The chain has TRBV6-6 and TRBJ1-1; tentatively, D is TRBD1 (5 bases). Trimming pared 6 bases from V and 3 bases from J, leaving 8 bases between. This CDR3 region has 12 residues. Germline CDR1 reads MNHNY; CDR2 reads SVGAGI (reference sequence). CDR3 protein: CASSRVDTEAFF. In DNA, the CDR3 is TGTGCCAGCAGCAGGGTTGACACTGAAGCTTTCTTT.

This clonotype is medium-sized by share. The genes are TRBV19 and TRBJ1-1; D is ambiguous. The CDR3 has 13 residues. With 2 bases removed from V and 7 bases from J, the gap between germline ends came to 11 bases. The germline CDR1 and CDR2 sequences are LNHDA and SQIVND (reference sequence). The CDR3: CASSIFRGDEAFF. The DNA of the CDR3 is TGTGCCAGTAGTATATTTCGAGGTGATGAAGCTTTCTTT. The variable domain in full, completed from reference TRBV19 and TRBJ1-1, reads DGGITQSPKYLFRKEGQNVTLSCEQNLNHDAMYWYRQDPGQGLRLIYYSQIVNDFQKGDIAEGYSVSREKKESFPLTVTSAQKNPTAFYLCASSIFRGDEAFFGQGTRLTVV.

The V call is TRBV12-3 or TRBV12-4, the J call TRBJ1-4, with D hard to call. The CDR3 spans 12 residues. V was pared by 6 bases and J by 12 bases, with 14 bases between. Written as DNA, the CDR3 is TGTGCCAGCAGCTCAGGAGGAAGGGAACTGTTTTTT. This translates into CASSSGGRELFF.

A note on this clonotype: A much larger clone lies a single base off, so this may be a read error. The CDR3: CASSQGGSYNSPFHF. The CDR3, as DNA: TGTGCCAGCAGTCAAGGGGGCTCCTATAATTCACCCTTCCACTTT. V and J are TRBV28 and TRBJ1-6; 7 nucleotides align to TRBD1. The length of the CDR3 is 15 residues. Germline CDR1 and CDR2: MDHEN and SYDVKM.

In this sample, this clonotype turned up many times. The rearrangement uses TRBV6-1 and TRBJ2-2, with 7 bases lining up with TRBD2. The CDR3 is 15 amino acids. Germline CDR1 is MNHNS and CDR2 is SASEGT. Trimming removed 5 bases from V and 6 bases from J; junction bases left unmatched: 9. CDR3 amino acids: CASSRGTKRAGELFF. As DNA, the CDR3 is TGTGCCAGCAGTCGAGGGACTAAGAGGGCCGGGGAGCTGTTTTTT.

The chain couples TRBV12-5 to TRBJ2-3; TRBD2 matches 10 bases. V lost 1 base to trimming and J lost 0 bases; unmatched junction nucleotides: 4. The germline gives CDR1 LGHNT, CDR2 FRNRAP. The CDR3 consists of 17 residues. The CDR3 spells CASGLASGGSSTDTQYF. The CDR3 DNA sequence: TGTGCTAGTGGTTTGGCTAGCGGGGGATCTAGCACAGATACGCAGTATTTT.

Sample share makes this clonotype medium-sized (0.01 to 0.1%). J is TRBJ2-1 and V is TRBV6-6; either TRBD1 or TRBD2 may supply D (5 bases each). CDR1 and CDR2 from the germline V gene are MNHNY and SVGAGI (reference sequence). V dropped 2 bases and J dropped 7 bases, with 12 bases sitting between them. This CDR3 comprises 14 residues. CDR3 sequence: CASSYDWGMNEQFF. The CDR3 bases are TGTGCCAGCAGTTACGACTGGGGGATGAATGAGCAGTTCTTC.

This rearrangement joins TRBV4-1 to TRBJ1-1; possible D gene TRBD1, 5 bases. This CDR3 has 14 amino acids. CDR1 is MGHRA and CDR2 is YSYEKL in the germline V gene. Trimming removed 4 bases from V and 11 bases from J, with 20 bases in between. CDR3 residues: CASSPARGGSDAFF. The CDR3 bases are TGCGCCAGCAGCCCCGCAAGGGGCGGTTCGGATGCTTTCTTT.

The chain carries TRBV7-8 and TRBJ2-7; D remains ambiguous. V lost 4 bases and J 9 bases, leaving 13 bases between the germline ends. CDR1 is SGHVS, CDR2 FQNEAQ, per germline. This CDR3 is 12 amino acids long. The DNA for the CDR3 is TGTGCCAGCAGCTCTCACCTCATGTGGCAGTACTTC. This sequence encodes CASSSHLMWQYF.

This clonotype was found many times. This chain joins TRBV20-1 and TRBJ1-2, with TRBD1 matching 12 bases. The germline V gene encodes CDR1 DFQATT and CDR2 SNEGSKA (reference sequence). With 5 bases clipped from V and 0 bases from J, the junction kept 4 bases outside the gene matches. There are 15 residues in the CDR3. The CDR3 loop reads CSAPGQGASNYGYTF. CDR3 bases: TGCAGTGCTCCGGGACAGGGGGCTTCTAACTATGGCTACACCTTC.

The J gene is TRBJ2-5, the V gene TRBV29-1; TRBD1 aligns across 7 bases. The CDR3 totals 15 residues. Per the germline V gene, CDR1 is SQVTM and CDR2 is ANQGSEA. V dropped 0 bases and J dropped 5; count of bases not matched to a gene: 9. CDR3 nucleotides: TGCAGCGTTGAAGATGCCCCCGGGACAGTTGAGACCCAGTACTTC. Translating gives CSVEDAPGTVETQYF.